These 28 T cell receptor beta chains came from one sample sequenced in a study of tumor and adjacent non-tumor tissue in lung cancer. The template was RNA from unsorted bulk tissue. TCRbeta libraries were built with three rounds of nested PCR, modified from ARM-PCR. TCRdb re-derived calls from the multiplex PCR reads in MiXCR, one entry per CDR3 protein. The sample yields fewer than 120,000 distinct CDR3 sequences, around 82% seen once. The sequenced sample was lung tumor tissue. These receptor sequences come from a man in his sixties or seventies with non-small cell lung cancer.

V is TRBV29-1 and J is TRBJ1-5; tentatively, D is TRBD1 (5 bases). CDR3 size: 14 residues. The V gene's germline CDR1 is SQVTM and CDR2 ANQGSEA. V was cut by 6 bases and J by 5 bases, with 17 bases left in between. The chain's CDR3 is CSVIFWGGDQPQHF. The CDR3 bases are TGCAGCGTGATATTTTGGGGAGGGGATCAGCCCCAGCATTTT.

Remarks on this clonotype: At one end the junction does not follow the germline gene, possibly because of a read error. V usage is TRBV12-3 or TRBV12-4 and J usage is TRBJ2-5, with D unresolved. The CDR3 length is 12 residues. CDR3 protein: CDSSSVWGTQYF. DNA for the CDR3: TGTGACAGCAGTTCCGTGTGGGGGACCCAGTACTTC.

The chain links TRBV18 to TRBJ2-2; TRBD2 agrees at 13 bases. The CDR3 has 16 residues. Germline CDR1 KGHSH, CDR2 LQKENI. After removal of 7 bases from V and 10 bases from J, the junction contained 12 bases not matched to a gene. In nucleotides, the CDR3 is TGTGCCAGCTTTCGACTAGCGGGAGGTTCACCGCTGGAGCTGTTTTTT. Protein product: CASFRLAGGSPLELFF.

Remarks on this clonotype: A junction end diverges from the germline sequence, so it may reflect a read error. The gene calls are TRBV28 and TRBJ2-2, with 10 bases fitting TRBD2. CDR3 length: 16 residues. Germline lookup yields CDR1 MDHEN and CDR2 SYDVKM. The CDR3 nucleotides read TGTGCCAGAAGTGGGCTAGCGGGGGACAACACGGGGGACCTGTTTTTT. Encoded protein: CARSGLAGDNTGDLFF.

With respect to this clonotype: One end of the junction varies from germline; a read error may be responsible. The chain links TRBV12-3 or TRBV12-4 to TRBJ1-4; 7 positions agree with TRBD1. This CDR3 is 12 amino acids long. The CDR3 DNA is TGTGACAGCGGAGGGACAGCGGAAAAACTATTTTTT. This sequence encodes CDSGGTAEKLFF.

Regarding this clonotype: The junction departs from the called germline gene at one end, perhaps through a read error. V gene TRBV11-2 combines with J gene TRBJ2-7; 7 bases are a match to TRBD1. Germline V gene data show CDR1 as SGHAT and CDR2 as FQNNGV. This CDR3 is built from 15 residues. This chain's CDR3 is CVSSPVTGPSYEQYF. In DNA form, the CDR3 reads TGTGTCAGCAGCCCCGTGACAGGGCCCTCCTACGAGCAGTATTTC.

For this clonotype: Germline is not matched at one junction end, which may reflect a read error. This chain connects TRBV4-2 to TRBJ2-5, with D maybe TRBD1 (8 bases). Germline V gene data show CDR1 as LGHNA and CDR2 as YNFKEQ. The CDR3 has 17 amino acids. In DNA, the CDR3 is TGTGCCAACAGCCGCCTAACAGGGGGGGGGTTGGAAGAGATCCAGTACTTC. It specifies CANSRLTGGGLEEIQYF.

This clonotype is large (0.1 to 1%) in the sample. The J gene is TRBJ1-1, the V gene TRBV11-3, with TRBD1 matching over 7 bases. Germline lookup yields CDR1 SGHNT and CDR2 YENEEA. J was trimmed by 0 bases and V by 3 bases; bases with no gene match: 7. CDR3 length: 16 residues. DNA of the CDR3: TGTGCCAGCAGCTTCCGGGACAGAACCCTGAACACTGAAGCTTTCTTT. It is translated as CASSFRDRTLNTEAFF.

Regarding this clonotype: The junction departs from germline at one end; a sequencing error may be responsible. The chain recombines TRBV11-2 with TRBJ1-4; possibly TRBD1 for D (5 bases). Germline CDR1 SGHAT, CDR2 FQNNGV. This CDR3 has 15 residues. This CDR3 reads CTSNSRRGTYEKLFF. Here the CDR3 DNA reads TGTACCAGCAACTCTAGAAGGGGCACTTATGAAAAACTGTTTTTT.

By share of the sample, this clonotype is medium-sized. V gene TRBV10-3 combines with J gene TRBJ2-2; TRBD2 is a possible D gene (5 bases). Trimming pared 0 bases from V and 4 bases from J, leaving 15 bases between. The CDR3 totals 17 residues. Per the germline V gene, CDR1 is ENHRY and CDR2 is SYGVKD. As DNA, the CDR3 is TGTGCCATCAGTGAGTCCGGAACGGGATCCCTCACCGGGGAGCTGTTTTTT. Translated: CAISESGTGSLTGELFF.

Note on this clonotype: The junction and the germline gene differ at one end; a read error may be behind it. The chain uses TRBV10-1 and TRBJ2-1; 8 bases agree with TRBD1. The CDR3 is 15 residues long. The V gene's germline CDR1 is WNHNN and CDR2 SYGVQD (reference sequence). This CDR3 is CTSSRTGPYCNEQSF. CDR3 sequence (DNA): TGCACCAGCAGTCGGACAGGGCCCTATTGCAATGAGCAGTCCTTC.

The table lists this clonotype with many counts. The rearrangement links TRBV10-3 to TRBJ2-2, with 7 bases identical to TRBD1. CDR3 length: 15 amino acids. The germline V gene encodes CDR1 ENHRY and CDR2 SYGVKD. With V trimmed by 4 bases and J by 3 bases, 5 bases remained unmatched. CDR3 amino acids: CAISGVDRDTGELFF. The DNA for the CDR3 is TGTGCCATCAGTGGGGTCGACAGGGACACCGGGGAGCTGTTTTTT.

As regards this clonotype: Compared with germline, one end of the junction differs, possibly owing to a read error. The J gene is TRBJ2-1, the V gene TRBV6-2 or TRBV6-3, with a possible D match to TRBD2 (5 bases). Germline V gene lookup returns CDR1 MNHEY and CDR2 SVGEGT. This CDR3 has 13 residues. CDR3 sequence reads: CASNRGDYNKQFF. CDR3 nucleotide sequence: TGTGCCAGCAACAGAGGCGACTACAATAAGCAGTTCTTC.

Comments on this clonotype: One end of the junction fails to match germline, which may point to a read error. J is TRBJ2-1 and V is TRBV6-2 or TRBV6-3, with a weak D call TRBD2 (5 bases). Germline values: CDR1 MNHEY, CDR2 SVGEGT. The CDR3 is made up of 15 amino acids. CDR3 residues: CASNPELGNTNEQFF. CDR3 DNA sequence: TGTGCCAGCAATCCGGAACTAGGCAATACCAATGAGCAGTTCTTT.

On this clonotype itself: This clone may be a read error of a much larger clone one base away. This rearrangement joins TRBV5-1 to TRBJ2-1; TRBD2 agrees at 10 bases. CDR3 length equals 18 residues. Germline V CDR1 and CDR2: SGHRS, YFSETQ. Trimming removed 1 base from V and 7 bases from J; junction bases left unmatched: 14. The CDR3 DNA reads TGCGCCAGCAGCTTGTCAAGCGGGGGGGCCCTTGGGGTAAATGAGCAGTTCTTC. It yields the protein CASSLSSGGALGVNEQFF.

With respect to this clonotype: This may arise from a read error, as a much more abundant clone is one base away. The chain joins TRBV5-1 to TRBJ1-2; D is possibly TRBD1 (5 bases). Germline assignment: CDR1 SGHRS and CDR2 YFSETQ. This CDR3 contains 13 residues. The DNA for the CDR3 is TGCGCCAGCAGCTTCCAGGGTAACTGTGGCTACACCTTC. Its protein product is CASSFQGNCGYTF.

About this clonotype itself: Germline and junction disagree at one end, which may indicate a read error. J is TRBJ1-1 and V is TRBV12-3 or TRBV12-4, with TRBD1 as a possible D gene (6 bases). The CDR3 is 13 residues long. CDR3 amino acids: CANSCRDIQKAFF. The CDR3 DNA sequence: TGTGCCAACAGTTGTCGGGACATACAGAAAGCTTTCTTT.

Notes on this clonotype: Lacking the conserved final phenylalanine or tryptophan, this CDR3 likely reflects a read error. The chain recombines TRBV6-2 or TRBV6-3 with TRBJ2-7, with 9 bases matching TRBD1. Germline assignment: CDR1 MNHEY and CDR2 SVGEGT. The CDR3 covers 14 residues. CDR3 bases: TGTGTCAGCAGTTGGGGACAGGGTTCCTACGAGCAGTACATC. This sequence encodes CVSSWGQGSYEQYI.

To note about this clonotype: The junction differs from germline at one of its ends, possibly a read error. The chain employs TRBV12-5 and TRBJ1-5; no reliable D call. The CDR3 covers 16 residues. CDR1 and CDR2 (germline): LGHNT, FRNRAP. CDR3 bases: TGTGCTAGTGGTCTACGTCCACAAAATAGCATTCAGCCCCAGCACTTT. It is translated as CASGLRPQNSIQPQHF.

V usage is TRBV6-5 and J usage is TRBJ1-1; D ambiguous. The V gene's germline CDR1 is MNHEY and CDR2 SVGAGI. The CDR3 runs to 14 residues. V was pared by 4 bases and J by 0 bases, with 9 bases between. The CDR3 protein is CASSSLDMNTEAFF. For the CDR3, the DNA is TGTGCCAGCAGTTCATTAGATATGAACACTGAAGCTTTCTTT.

Comment on this clonotype: Since no conserved phenylalanine or tryptophan closes the CDR3, a read error is the likely cause. The chain combines TRBV5-1 with TRBJ2-1; no firm D call. This CDR3 spans 13 amino acids. The germline gives CDR1 SGHRS, CDR2 YFSETQ. Trimming removed 4 bases at V and 11 bases at J, with 16 bases between. The CDR3 DNA follows: TGCGCCAGCAGCCTCCGGCCCCCGAATAAGCAGTTCTCC. It translates to CASSLRPPNKQFS.

As regards this clonotype: This clone may be a read error of a much larger clone one base away. The V call is TRBV20-1, the J call TRBJ1-2, with D perhaps TRBD1 (5 bases). This CDR3 region has 13 residues. CDR1 DFQATT and CDR2 SNEGSKA come from the germline V gene (reference sequence). The DNA of the CDR3 is TGCAGTGCTAGAGACAGGGCTAACTATGGCTGCACCTTC. It translates to CSARDRANYGCTF.

This clonotype was recorded at least ten times. V and J are TRBV2 and TRBJ2-7; D is possibly TRBD1 or TRBD2 (6 bases each). The CDR3 extends over 16 amino acids. Trimming removed 4 bases at V and 6 bases at J, with 22 bases between. CDR1 is SNHLY and CDR2 is FYNNEI in the germline V gene. CDR3 nucleotide sequence: TGTGCCAGCAGTGGGGGGTTTGGAAAGGGGGGCGGCGAGCAGTACTTC. Encoded protein: CASSGGFGKGGGEQYF.

This clonotype was observed many times. The V and J genes are TRBV6-1 and TRBJ2-7, with D possibly TRBD2 on 6 matching bases. Germline CDR1 reads MNHNS; CDR2 reads SASEGT. V gave up 7 bases and J gave up 6 bases, with 16 bases separating them. The CDR3 spans 13 residues. The CDR3 DNA sequence: TGTGCCAGCACCCTTCGTGGGGGGTTCGAGCAGTACTTC. Translation: CASTLRGGFEQYF.

With regard to this clonotype: At one boundary the junction diverges from the germline segment, which might be a read error. The chain uses TRBV5-4 and TRBJ1-1, with 9 bases that match TRBD1. The germline gives CDR1 SGHNT, CDR2 YYREEE (reference sequence). The CDR3 runs 16 residues. CDR3 region: CASSFKTGTGSTEAFF. The CDR3 DNA sequence: TGTGCTAGCAGCTTTAAGACCGGGACAGGGAGCACTGAAGCTTTCTTT. The whole variable domain, filled in from reference TRBV5-4 and TRBJ1-1, reads ETGVTQSPTHLIKTRGQQVTLRCSSQSGHNTVSWYQQALGQGPQFIFQYYREEENGRGNFPPRFSGLQFPNYSSELNVNALELDDSALYLCASSFKTGTGSTEAFFGQGTRLTVV.

This chain joins TRBV7-8 and TRBJ1-5; D perhaps matches TRBD1 (6 bases). This CDR3 contains 14 residues. CDR1 and CDR2 from the germline V gene are SGHVS and FQNEAQ. The V end lost 7 bases, the J end lost 10 bases, and 20 bases lay between the germline ends. CDR3 coding DNA: TGTGCCAGCAACCTCGGGACAATCAATCGACCCCAGCATTTT. Translation gives CASNLGTINRPQHF.

The CDR3 region has the DNA TGTGCCAGTAGTCCTGCGGGAGTGAGGGAAACCTACGAGCAGTACTTC. Its protein is CASSPAGVRETYEQYF. The chain joins TRBV6-5 to TRBJ2-7; 7 bases agree with TRBD2. J was trimmed by 2 bases and V by 9 bases; bases with no gene match: 16. Germline V gives CDR1 MNHEY, CDR2 SVGAGI. The CDR3 runs 16 residues.

A remark on this clonotype: Lacking the conserved final phenylalanine or tryptophan, this CDR3 likely reflects a read error. This chain connects TRBV7-9 to TRBJ2-7; D may match TRBD1 or TRBD2 (5 bases each). The CDR3 is made up of 15 amino acids. Germline V gene sequence: CDR1 SEHNR, CDR2 FQNEAQ (reference sequence). Trimming stripped 3 bases from V and 0 bases from J, with 12 bases between. The CDR3 DNA reads as TGTGCCAGCAGCTTGTTCGGGGCATTCTCCTACGAGCAGTACTCT. Its translation: CASSLFGAFSYEQYS.